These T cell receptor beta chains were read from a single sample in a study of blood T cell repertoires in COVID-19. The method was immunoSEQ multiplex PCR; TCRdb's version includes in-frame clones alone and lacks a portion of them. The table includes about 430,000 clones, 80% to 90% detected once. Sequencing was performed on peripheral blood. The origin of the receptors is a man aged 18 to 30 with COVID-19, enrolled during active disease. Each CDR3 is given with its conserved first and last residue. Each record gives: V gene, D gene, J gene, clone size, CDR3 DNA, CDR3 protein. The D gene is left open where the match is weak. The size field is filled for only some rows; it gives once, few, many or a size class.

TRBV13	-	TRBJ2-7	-	TGTGCCAGCAGCTGGCAGACAGGAGGAAGGTACGAGCAGTACTTC	CASSWQTGGRYEQYF
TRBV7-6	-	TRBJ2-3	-	TGTGCCAGCAGCCCAGGGGAGGGGGGGCGTCTCTATTTT	CASSPGEGGRLYF
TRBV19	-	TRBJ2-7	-	TGTGCCAGTAGTTCTAGCACCTACGAGCAGTACTTC	CASSSSTYEQYF
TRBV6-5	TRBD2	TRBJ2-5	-	TGTGCCAGCAGATTCGGGGGGGCTAAGGGGGAGACCCAGTACTTC	CASRFGGAKGETQYF
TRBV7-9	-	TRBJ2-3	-	TGTGCCAGCAGCTTAGCATGGGACAAGGAACTCACAGATACGCAGTATTTT	CASSLAWDKELTDTQYF
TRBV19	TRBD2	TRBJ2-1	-	TGTGCCAGCCGGGAACTAGCGGGAGAGAATGAGCAGTTCTTC	CASRELAGENEQFF
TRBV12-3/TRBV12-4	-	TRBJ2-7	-	TGTGCCAGCAGTTTTTTAGATTACGAGCAGTACTTC	CASSFLDYEQYF
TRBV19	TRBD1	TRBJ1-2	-	TGTGCCAGTAGTACCCAGGGGGAGGCGGCTGTCGACTATGGCTACACCTTC	CASSTQGEAAVDYGYTF
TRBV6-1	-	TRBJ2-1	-	TGTGCCAGCAGTGAAAAAGGCGGGGCTCAGGGAGGACGGGAGCAGTTCTTC	CASSEKGGAQGGREQFF
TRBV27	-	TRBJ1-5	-	TGTGCCAGCGGACGGACCACAGGGATAAGTAACAATCAGCCCCAGCATTTT	CASGRTTGISNNQPQHF
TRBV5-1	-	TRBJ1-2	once	TGCGCCAGCAGCACAGGGACATTTTCTGCAGTCGGCTACACCTTC	CASSTGTFSAVGYTF
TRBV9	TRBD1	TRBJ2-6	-	TGTGCCAGCAGCGTACTTGGACAGGGCGTCCTGACTTTC	CASSVLGQGVLTF
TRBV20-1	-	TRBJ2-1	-	TGCAGTGCTTTCGGGGGCAATGAGCAGTTCTTC	CSAFGGNEQFF
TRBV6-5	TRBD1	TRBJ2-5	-	TGTGCCAGCAGGTTGACAGGGGGCAGAGAGACCCAGTACTTC	CASRLTGGRETQYF
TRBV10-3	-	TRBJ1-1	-	TGTGCCATCAGTGGGGGCCCCCCCGCAATGAACACTGAAGCTTTCTTT	CAISGGPPAMNTEAFF
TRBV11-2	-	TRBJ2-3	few	TGTGCCAGCAGCTTATCCTACCACACAGATACGCAGTATTTT	CASSLSYHTDTQYF
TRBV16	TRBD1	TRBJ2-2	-	TGTGCCAGCATCCCAAACAGGGGCACCGGGGAGCTGTTTTTT	CASIPNRGTGELFF
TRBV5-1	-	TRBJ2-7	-	TGCGCCTCCAAGGGAGAAGTTTCTTTGGAGGAGCAGTACTTC	CASKGEVSLEEQYF
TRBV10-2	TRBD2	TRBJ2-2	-	TGCGCCAGCAGCGGGGGACTAGCGGGGGAGAGAACCGGGGAGCTGTTTTTT	CASSGGLAGERTGELFF
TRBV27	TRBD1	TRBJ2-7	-	TGTGCCAGCAGCCAGACCGGGACAGGGGGGTGGTACGAGCAGTACTTC	CASSQTGTGGWYEQYF
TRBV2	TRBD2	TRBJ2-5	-	TGTGCCAGCAGTGAGGGCGGGGCGGGAGAAGAGACCCAGTACTTC	CASSEGGAGEETQYF
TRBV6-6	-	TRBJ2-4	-	TGTGCCAGCAGTTCCTCACAGGTCCCCAAAAACATTCAGTACTTC	CASSSSQVPKNIQYF
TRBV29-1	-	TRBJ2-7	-	TGCAGCGTTGTTATTCTCTACGAGCAGTACTTC	CSVVILYEQYF
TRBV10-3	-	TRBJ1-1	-	TGTGCCATCAGATTCCATGAGGACACTGAAGCTTTCTTT	CAIRFHEDTEAFF
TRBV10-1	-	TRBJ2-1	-	TGCGCCAGCAGTGTAGGAGGGTGGAATGAGCAGTTCTTC	CASSVGGWNEQFF
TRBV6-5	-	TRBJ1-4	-	TGTGCCAGCAGCCGCCTACAGGGATATAACGAAAAACTGTTTTTT	CASSRLQGYNEKLFF
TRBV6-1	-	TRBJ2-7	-	TGTGCCAGCAGTGATAGCAGGGGCTCGGGCTACGAGCAGTACTTC	CASSDSRGSGYEQYF
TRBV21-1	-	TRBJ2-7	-	TGTGCCAGCAGCCTCGGGTTAGCGGGAATTTCCTACGAGCAGTACTTC	CASSLGLAGISYEQYF
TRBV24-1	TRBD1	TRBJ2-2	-	TGTGCCACCAGTGATTCCCTGGACAGGAGAGTCACCGGGGAGCTGTTTTTT	CATSDSLDRRVTGELFF
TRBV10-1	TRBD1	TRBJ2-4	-	TGCGCCAGCAGTGAGTCGGAGACAGGGGGAAAAAACATTCAGTACTTC	CASSESETGGKNIQYF
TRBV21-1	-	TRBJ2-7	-	TGTGCCAGCAGCAAAGATGGGCAGGGGTTGGCCTACGAGCAGTACTTC	CASSKDGQGLAYEQYF
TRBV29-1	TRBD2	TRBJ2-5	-	TGCAGCGTTGAAATGCGGGGGCAAGAGACCCAGTACTTC	CSVEMRGQETQYF
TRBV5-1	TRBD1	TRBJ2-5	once	TGCGCCAGCAGCTTGAGGGGGCGCCCCCAAGAGACCCAGTACTTC	CASSLRGRPQETQYF
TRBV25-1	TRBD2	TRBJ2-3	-	TGTGCCAGCCGGCGGGAGGGTGGCACAGATACGCAGTATTTT	CASRREGGTDTQYF
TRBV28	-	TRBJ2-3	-	TGTGCCAGCACTTGGGAGGGGCAGGGGCGGGGTACGCAGTATTTT	CASTWEGQGRGTQYF
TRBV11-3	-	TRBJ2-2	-	TGTGCCAGCAGCTTAGTCGCCGGGGAGCTGTTTTTT	CASSLVAGELFF
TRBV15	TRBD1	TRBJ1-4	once	TGTGCCACCAGCAGACAGGGGGTGGGTGAAAAACTGTTTTTT	CATSRQGVGEKLFF
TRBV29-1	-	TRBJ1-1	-	TGCAGCGTTGAATTGGGGGGAGTCGGCACTGAAGCTTTCTTT	CSVELGGVGTEAFF
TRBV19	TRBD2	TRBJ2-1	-	TGTGCCAGTAGTGGCGGGAGAAGATACAATGAGCAGTTCTTC	CASSGGRRYNEQFF
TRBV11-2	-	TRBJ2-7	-	TGTGCCGGAGGGGGGCTAGCGGAGGGTGGCGAGCAGTACTTC	CAGGGLAEGGEQYF
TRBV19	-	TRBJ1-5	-	TGTGCCAGTAGTATCAGTCAGCCCCAGCATTTT	CASSISQPQHF
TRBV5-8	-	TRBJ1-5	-	TGTGCCACGACGACAGCCCCTGATCAGCCCCAGCATTTT	CATTTAPDQPQHF